Listed below are T cell receptor beta chains from one sample, sequenced in a study of early T cells in non-severe SARS-CoV-2 infection. TCRdb re-analysed the 5' RACE reads in MiXCR, keeping a single row per CDR3 protein. The sample contains fewer than 35,000 distinct CDR3 sequences, over 9% of which appear only once. Sample: whole blood. All receptors come from an adult who was a healthcare worker with PCR-confirmed SARS-CoV-2 infection or an uninfected control (not recorded which). Both conserved end residues are part of each CDR3. A D gene is named only where the DNA matches it firmly. Rows give clone size only sometimes, using once, few, many, or a class for an expanded clone.

d_call clone_size j_call v_call cdr3_aa cdr3_nt
NA NA TRBJ1-5 TRBV11-3 CASTLGGGSTDTQHF TGTGCCAGCACCCTGGGTGGGGGCTCCACAGATACGCAGCATTTT
NA many TRBJ2-7 TRBV6-2/TRBV6-3 CASSYLAGTYEQYF TGTGCCAGCAGTTATTTGGCAGGGACCTACGAGCAGTACTTC
TRBD1 NA TRBJ1-1 TRBV18 CASQQGRNTEAFF TGTGCCAGCCAACAGGGGAGGAACACTGAAGCTTTCTTT
NA few TRBJ2-5 TRBV11-3 CASSTRTNQETQYF TGTGCCAGCAGCACCCGGACTAACCAAGAGACCCAGTACTTC
TRBD2 many TRBJ2-1 TRBV20-1 CSASVDSGGVYNEQFF TGCAGTGCTAGCGTAGATAGCGGGGGGGTTTACAATGAGCAGTTCTTC
NA NA TRBJ1-4 TRBV5-1 CASSTTENEKLFF TGCGCCAGCAGCACGACGGAAAATGAAAAACTGTTTTTT
TRBD1 many TRBJ2-2 TRBV6-1 CASTRRPTGTGIPGELFF TGTGCCAGCACCCGAAGACCTACCGGGACAGGGATCCCCGGGGAGCTGTTTTTT
NA NA TRBJ1-1 TRBV10-3 CAITDLHPGTTEAFF TGTGCCATCACAGACTTACATCCAGGGACCACTGAAGCTTTCTTT
NA many TRBJ2-7 TRBV14 CASRSTGEGYYEQYF TGTGCCAGCAGATCCACCGGAGAAGGGTACTACGAGCAGTACTTC
NA many TRBJ1-2 TRBV13 CASSLGTRSNYGYTF TGTGCCAGCAGCTTAGGGACACGCTCTAACTATGGCTACACCTTC
NA NA TRBJ2-2 TRBV12-3/TRBV12-4 CASRGDYRGTTGELFF TGTGCCAGCAGGGGCGACTATCGGGGAACCACCGGGGAGCTGTTTTTT
TRBD1 NA TRBJ2-3 TRBV20-1 CSAREGTGADTQYF TGCAGTGCTAGAGAGGGGACAGGCGCAGATACGCAGTATTTT
NA many TRBJ2-2 TRBV9 CASSPRVPGELFF TGTGCCAGCAGCCCCCGGGTCCCCGGGGAGCTGTTTTTT
NA many TRBJ2-6 TRBV4-3 CASSLQNSGANVLTF TGCGCCAGCAGCCTACAGAATTCTGGGGCCAACGTCCTGACTTTC
NA many TRBJ1-4 TRBV29-1 CSAKTGSNEKLFF TGCAGCGCTAAGACGGGTTCCAATGAAAAACTGTTTTTT
NA many TRBJ2-5 TRBV2 CASEEGFQETQYF TGTGCCAGCGAGGAGGGGTTTCAAGAGACCCAGTACTTC
NA many TRBJ1-5 TRBV30 CAWSLQGGQPQHF TGTGCCTGGAGTCTCCAGGGAGGGCAGCCCCAGCATTTT
NA many TRBJ2-7 TRBV6-5 CASSYSPGTYEQYF TGTGCCAGCAGTTACTCGCCAGGGACCTACGAGCAGTACTTC
NA many TRBJ1-5 TRBV18 CASSHSSDGNQPQHF TGTGCCAGCTCCCACAGCTCAGACGGGAATCAGCCCCAGCATTTT
NA NA TRBJ1-1 TRBV3-1 CASSQSPLVNTEAFF TGTGCCAGCAGCCAGTCTCCATTGGTGAACACTGAAGCTTTCTTT
NA many TRBJ1-5 TRBV12-3/TRBV12-4 CASSLTGSNQPQHF TGTGCCAGCAGTTTAACGGGGAGCAATCAGCCCCAGCATTTT
NA NA TRBJ1-1 TRBV10-3 CAISEAEGTEAFF TGTGCCATCAGTGAAGCGGAGGGAACTGAAGCTTTCTTT
TRBD1 NA TRBJ2-3 TRBV7-2 CASSLRGPTDTQYF TGTGCCAGCAGCCTAAGGGGGCCCACAGATACGCAGTATTTT
NA many TRBJ1-3 TRBV15 CATSRESYSGNTIYF TGTGCCACCAGCAGAGAAAGTTACTCTGGAAACACCATATATTTT
NA many TRBJ2-7 TRBV12-3/TRBV12-4 CASSFWGSGSSYEQYF TGTGCCAGCAGTTTTTGGGGCTCGGGCTCGTCCTACGAGCAGTACTTC
NA NA TRBJ2-5 TRBV9 CASSVARTETQYF TGTGCCAGCAGCGTCGCAAGGACGGAGACCCAGTACTTC
NA many TRBJ2-7 TRBV10-2 CASSDWGSSSYEQYF TGCGCCAGCAGTGATTGGGGTTCGAGCTCCTACGAGCAGTACTTC
TRBD2 many TRBJ2-7 TRBV7-2 CASSHWSGGYEQYF TGTGCCAGCAGCCATTGGAGCGGGGGCTACGAGCAGTACTTC
TRBD2 few TRBJ2-4 TRBV27 CASSPRLAGVSKNIQYF TGTGCCAGCAGTCCACGACTAGCGGGGGTATCCAAAAACATTCAGTACTTC
TRBD1 NA TRBJ1-1 TRBV30 CAFDRGNTEAFF TGTGCCTTTGACAGGGGGAACACTGAAGCTTTCTTT
TRBD2 few TRBJ2-1 TRBV7-6 CASSLSALAGGYYNEQFF TGTGCCAGCAGCTTAAGCGCACTAGCGGGGGGTTATTACAATGAGCAGTTCTTC
TRBD1 many TRBJ1-2 TRBV5-4 CASSSPGQGNNPGGYTF TGTGCCAGCAGCTCACCGGGACAGGGGAACAACCCCGGCGGCTACACCTTC
NA many TRBJ2-3 TRBV6-5 CASIDSKSPDTQYF TGTGCCAGCATTGACAGTAAATCCCCAGATACGCAGTATTTT
TRBD1 medium-sized TRBJ2-7 TRBV29-1 CSVEDRESPYF TGCAGCGTGGAGGACAGGGAGTCTCCGTACTTC
NA many TRBJ1-1 TRBV7-9 CASSEMTNTEAFF TGTGCCAGCAGCGAAATGACGAACACTGAAGCTTTCTTT
NA many TRBJ2-1 TRBV6-6 CASTLRTNRGEQFF TGTGCCAGCACCCTACGGACCAACCGGGGCGAGCAGTTCTTC
NA many TRBJ2-7 TRBV7-2 CASSHADRIYEQYF TGTGCCAGCAGCCATGCGGACAGAATCTACGAGCAGTACTTC
NA many TRBJ2-1 TRBV7-3 CASSLMGEVESYNEQFF TGTGCCAGCAGCTTAATGGGGGAGGTGGAATCCTACAATGAGCAGTTCTTC
NA many TRBJ1-5 TRBV20-1 CSASLGGNNQPQHF TGCAGTGCTAGTCTAGGGGGAAACAATCAGCCCCAGCATTTT
TRBD1 many TRBJ1-2 TRBV30 CAWGQELNYGYTF TGTGCCTGGGGACAGGAACTTAACTATGGCTACACCTTC
NA NA TRBJ1-1 TRBV6-5 CASSYSIGSTEAFF TGTGCCAGCAGTTACTCGATCGGGTCCACTGAAGCTTTCTTT
NA few TRBJ2-2 TRBV19 CASRYGGGLNTGELFF TGTGCCAGTAGATATGGGGGAGGCTTGAACACCGGGGAGCTGTTTTTT
NA NA TRBJ2-1 TRBV6-1 CASFRATYNEQFF TGTGCCAGCTTCCGGGCGACCTACAATGAGCAGTTCTTC
TRBD1 few TRBJ2-1 TRBV29-1 CSVRGQGHGEQFF TGCAGCGTACGGGGACAGGGTCACGGTGAGCAGTTCTTC
NA many TRBJ2-5 TRBV29-1 CSVGGQQETQYF TGCAGCGTTGGGGGCCAGCAAGAGACCCAGTACTTC
NA NA TRBJ2-2 TRBV5-1 CASSLAQTNTGELFF TGCGCCAGCAGCTTGGCACAGACGAACACCGGGGAGCTGTTTTTT
NA NA TRBJ2-1 TRBV10-2 CASSEFRTGFRNEQFF TGCGCCAGCAGTGAGTTTCGGACCGGATTTAGAAATGAGCAGTTCTTC
NA once TRBJ2-7 TRBV6-2/TRBV6-3 CASSYSRLAGANYEQYF TGTGCCAGCAGTTACTCGAGGTTGGCGGGGGCTAACTACGAGCAGTACTTC
NA many TRBJ2-2 TRBV11-1 CASSLDSGELFF TGTGCCAGCAGCCTGGACTCCGGGGAGCTGTTTTTT
NA many TRBJ1-1 TRBV3-1 CASSQERNTEAFF TGTGCCAGCAGCCAAGAGAGAAACACTGAAGCTTTCTTT